The 10 T cell receptor beta chains below come from one sample, sequenced in a study of vaccination and CD4 T cells after COVID-19. Specified treatment: roughly 11-day PBMC culture with coronavirus spike peptide pools or control peptides (ViraFEST assay). Sequencing of DNA taken from cultured CD4+ T cells relied on the Oncomine TCR Beta short-read assay. Each CDR3 protein gets one entry after TCRdb re-called the PCR reads with MiXCR. This table holds about 18,000 distinct CDR3 sequences, less than 30% found once. These receptors are not linked to any known antigen. The sample consisted of cultured CD4+ T cells from blood. These receptors originate from a human donor with COVID-19.

In this sample, this clonotype turned up a few times. V and J are TRBV7-2 and TRBJ2-6; D not resolved. V dropped 5 bases and J dropped 0 bases, with 8 bases sitting between them. Looked up from germline, CDR1 is SGHTA and CDR2 is FQGNSA. The CDR3 totals 15 residues. In nucleotides, the CDR3 is TGTGCCAGCAGCCCGACGTCCTCTGGGGCCAACGTCCTGACTTTC. Its translation: CASSPTSSGANVLTF.

By share, this clonotype ranks as medium-sized. V and J are TRBV6-1 and TRBJ1-1; 7 bases fit TRBD1. This CDR3 contains 13 residues. The V gene's germline CDR1 is MNHNS and CDR2 SASEGT. J gave up 11 bases and V 6 bases, and 12 bases lay outside the gene matches. In DNA form, the CDR3 reads TGTGCCAGCAGGGGGACAGCTCAGGGCGCGGCTTTCTTT. It codes for CASRGTAQGAAFF.

The chain is built from TRBV6-1 and TRBJ2-7, with 9 bases that match TRBD2. Germline assignment: CDR1 MNHNS and CDR2 SASEGT. Germline trimming cut 10 bases from V and 6 bases from J; bases unmatched to any gene: 16. This CDR3 comprises 15 residues. The CDR3 nucleotides are TGTGCCATCAGCGCCGGGACTAGCCAGTTGAGCGAGCAGTACTTC. This translates into CAISAGTSQLSEQYF.

V gene TRBV24-1 combines with J gene TRBJ2-5; D perhaps matches TRBD2 (5 bases). The CDR3 has 14 amino acids. Trimming shortened V by 2 bases and J by 4 bases, and 10 bases separated the two germline ends. Germline CDR1 KGHDR, CDR2 SFDVKD. The chain's CDR3 is CATSDSGIRETQYF. In nucleotides, the CDR3 is TGTGCCACCAGTGATTCGGGGATCAGAGAGACCCAGTACTTC.

The chain couples TRBV27 to TRBJ1-2; 9 positions match TRBD1. CDR1 and CDR2 (germline): MNHEY, SMNVEV (reference sequence). The CDR3 totals 13 residues. Trimming removed 2 bases from V and 8 bases from J; junction bases left unmatched: 3. The CDR3 sequence is CASSLRTGVGYTF. The CDR3 DNA is TGTGCCAGCAGTTTAAGGACAGGGGTGGGCTACACCTTC.

The V and J genes are TRBV6-1 and TRBJ2-3; 15 bases agree with TRBD2. Germline CDR1 and CDR2: MNHNS and SASEGT. With V trimmed by 7 bases and J by 1 base, 6 bases remained unmatched. CDR3 size: 17 residues. In nucleotides, the CDR3 is TGTGCCAGCACGAGGACTAGCGGGGGGGCGGGCACAGATACGCAGTATTTT. This sequence encodes CASTRTSGGAGTDTQYF.

Only a few counts were recorded for this clonotype. The chain uses TRBV11-2 and TRBJ2-2; tentative D call: TRBD1 (6 bases). The CDR3 totals 15 residues. Deletions cut 0 bases from V and 3 bases from J, with 8 bases between. In germline, CDR1 is SGHAT, CDR2 FQNNGV. This CDR3 reads CASSLDRGYTGELFF. The CDR3 nucleotides read TGTGCCAGCAGCTTAGACAGGGGATACACCGGGGAGCTGTTTTTT.

V gene TRBV28 combines with J gene TRBJ1-2; no clear D gene. Germline CDR1 and CDR2: MDHEN and SYDVKM. The CDR3 covers 12 residues. The V and J ends lost 5 bases and 8 bases respectively, with 12 bases between them. Here the CDR3 reads CASSITYPGYTF. The CDR3 DNA reads as TGTGCCAGCAGTATAACCTACCCAGGCTACACCTTC.

This rearrangement joins TRBV20-1 to TRBJ1-5; D may be TRBD1 (5 bases). Per germline, CDR1 DFQATT and CDR2 SNEGSKA (reference sequence). Trimming removed 3 bases from V and 7 bases from J, with 13 bases in between. The length of the CDR3 is 13 residues. The CDR3 spells CSASRRGGQPQHF. CDR3 in DNA: TGCAGTGCTAGTCGGCGGGGGGGGCAGCCCCAGCATTTT.

This chain uses TRBV7-8 with TRBJ1-5; D remains unclear. The V end was cut by 4 bases, the J end by 6 bases, with 16 bases between. The CDR3 is made up of 15 amino acids. Germline lookup yields CDR1 SGHVS and CDR2 FQNEAQ. The CDR3 sequence is CASSSKGRGAQPQHF. The CDR3 coding sequence is TGTGCCAGCAGCTCGAAAGGCCGGGGTGCTCAGCCCCAGCATTTT.